The 11 T cell receptor beta chains presented below share a single source sample, sequenced in a study of OX40 agonist ivuxolimab in advanced cancers. Sequenced by immunoSEQ multiplex PCR; TCRdb stores in-frame clones only, minus some. Among under 75,000 clones listed, about 89% were seen once. Sequenced here: CD4+ or CD8+ T cells sorted from blood, sampled in a trial of the OX40 agonist ivuxolimab. The receptors were sampled from an adult with an advanced solid tumor such as melanoma, head and neck, liver or kidney cancer.

V usage is TRBV2 and J usage is TRBJ2-1; D is uncertain. Trimming took 4 bases from V and 9 from J, leaving 4 bases between them. The CDR3 is 10 amino acids. Germline lookup yields CDR1 SNHLY and CDR2 FYNNEI. The CDR3 loop reads CASSVFEQFF. The DNA of the CDR3 is TGTGCCAGCAGTGTTTTTGAGCAGTTCTTC.

CDR3 residues: CASSLGAGELFF. CDR3 nucleotide sequence: TGTGCCAGCAGCTTGGGGGCCGGGGAGCTGTTTTTT. This sequence joins TRBV7-8 and TRBJ2-2; D may match TRBD1 or TRBD2 (5 bases each). The CDR3 has 12 residues. Per germline, CDR1 SGHVS and CDR2 FQNEAQ. Trimming left V 3 bases short and J 6 bases short, with 5 bases between.

The chain has TRBV28 and TRBJ2-1; no firm D call. Germline CDR1 MDHEN, CDR2 SYDVKM. This CDR3 region has 13 residues. V was trimmed by 6 bases and J by 5 bases, leaving 11 bases between them. The CDR3 reads CASSLGLNNEQFF. The CDR3 DNA reads TGTGCCAGCAGCCTCGGGCTTAACAATGAGCAGTTCTTC.

The rearrangement links TRBV19 to TRBJ2-2, with TRBD1 identical over 7 bases. This CDR3 region has 16 residues. Trimming removed 4 bases from V and 1 base from J; junction bases left unmatched: 6. Germline V gene lookup returns CDR1 LNHDA and CDR2 SQIVND (reference sequence). The CDR3 coding sequence is TGTGCCAGTAGTAATTTTTGGGACAGGAACACCGGGGAGCTGTTTTTT. It is translated as CASSNFWDRNTGELFF.

The chain uses TRBV2 and TRBJ2-7; 10 bases agree with TRBD1. V lost 6 bases to trimming and J lost 2 bases; unmatched junction nucleotides: 16. The CDR3 length is 18 residues. Looked up from germline, CDR1 is SNHLY and CDR2 is FYNNEI. CDR3 nucleotides: TGTGCCAGCAGCGTTTACGGGACAGGGGAGTTCTTGGCCTACGAGCAGTACTTC. It is translated as CASSVYGTGEFLAYEQYF.

The rearrangement links TRBV5-6 to TRBJ2-1; no clear D. The V end lost 2 bases, the J end lost 5 bases, and 2 bases lay between the germline ends. This CDR3 spans 11 amino acids. CDR1 is SGHDT, CDR2 YYEEEE, per germline. The chain's CDR3 is CASSLNNEQFF. CDR3 nucleotide sequence: TGTGCCAGCAGCTTAAACAATGAGCAGTTCTTC.

The chain combines TRBV5-6 with TRBJ2-2; TRBD2 aligns across 9 bases. This CDR3 is 16 amino acids long. Looked up from germline, CDR1 is SGHDT and CDR2 is YYEEEE. The J segment lost 6 bases and the V segment lost 1 base, leaving 7 bases of the junction unmatched. This CDR3 reads CASSLYLAGVAGELFF. As DNA, the CDR3 is TGTGCCAGCAGCTTGTATTTAGCGGGAGTTGCCGGGGAGCTGTTTTTT.

V is TRBV5-6 and J is TRBJ1-1; D call uncertain. V was cut by 0 bases and J by 2 bases, with 11 bases left in between. Germline V gene sequence: CDR1 SGHDT, CDR2 YYEEEE. This CDR3 contains 15 residues. The CDR3: CASSLVSTGNTEAFF. The CDR3 coding sequence is TGTGCCAGCAGCTTGGTGTCGACGGGAAACACTGAAGCTTTCTTT.

The rearrangement joins TRBV6-6 to TRBJ2-3; weak D call: TRBD2 (6 bases). The germline gives CDR1 MNHNY, CDR2 SVGAGI (reference sequence). Deletions cut 2 bases from V and 4 bases from J, with 16 bases between. The length of the CDR3 is 16 residues. This CDR3 reads CASSYIGAGIADTQYF. Written as DNA, the CDR3 is TGTGCCAGCAGTTACATCGGGGCGGGAATAGCAGATACGCAGTATTTT.

V and J are TRBV4-3 and TRBJ1-1; 8 bases fit TRBD1. Germline lookup yields CDR1 LGHNA and CDR2 YSLEER. V dropped 4 bases and J dropped 9; count of bases not matched to a gene: 7. The CDR3 has 13 amino acids. CDR3 nucleotides: TGCGCCAGCAGCCCTCCCGACAGGGGCAAAGCTTTCTTT. This encodes CASSPPDRGKAFF.

The chain combines TRBV7-9 with TRBJ2-2, with 13 bases matching TRBD2. Germline CDR1 is SEHNR and CDR2 is FQNEAQ (reference sequence). The J segment lost 11 bases and the V segment lost 5 bases, leaving 8 bases of the junction unmatched. The CDR3 contains 15 residues. DNA of the CDR3: TGTGCCAGCAGCCCACTAGCGGGAGGGGGAGACGAGCTGTTTTTT. It translates to CASSPLAGGGDELFF.